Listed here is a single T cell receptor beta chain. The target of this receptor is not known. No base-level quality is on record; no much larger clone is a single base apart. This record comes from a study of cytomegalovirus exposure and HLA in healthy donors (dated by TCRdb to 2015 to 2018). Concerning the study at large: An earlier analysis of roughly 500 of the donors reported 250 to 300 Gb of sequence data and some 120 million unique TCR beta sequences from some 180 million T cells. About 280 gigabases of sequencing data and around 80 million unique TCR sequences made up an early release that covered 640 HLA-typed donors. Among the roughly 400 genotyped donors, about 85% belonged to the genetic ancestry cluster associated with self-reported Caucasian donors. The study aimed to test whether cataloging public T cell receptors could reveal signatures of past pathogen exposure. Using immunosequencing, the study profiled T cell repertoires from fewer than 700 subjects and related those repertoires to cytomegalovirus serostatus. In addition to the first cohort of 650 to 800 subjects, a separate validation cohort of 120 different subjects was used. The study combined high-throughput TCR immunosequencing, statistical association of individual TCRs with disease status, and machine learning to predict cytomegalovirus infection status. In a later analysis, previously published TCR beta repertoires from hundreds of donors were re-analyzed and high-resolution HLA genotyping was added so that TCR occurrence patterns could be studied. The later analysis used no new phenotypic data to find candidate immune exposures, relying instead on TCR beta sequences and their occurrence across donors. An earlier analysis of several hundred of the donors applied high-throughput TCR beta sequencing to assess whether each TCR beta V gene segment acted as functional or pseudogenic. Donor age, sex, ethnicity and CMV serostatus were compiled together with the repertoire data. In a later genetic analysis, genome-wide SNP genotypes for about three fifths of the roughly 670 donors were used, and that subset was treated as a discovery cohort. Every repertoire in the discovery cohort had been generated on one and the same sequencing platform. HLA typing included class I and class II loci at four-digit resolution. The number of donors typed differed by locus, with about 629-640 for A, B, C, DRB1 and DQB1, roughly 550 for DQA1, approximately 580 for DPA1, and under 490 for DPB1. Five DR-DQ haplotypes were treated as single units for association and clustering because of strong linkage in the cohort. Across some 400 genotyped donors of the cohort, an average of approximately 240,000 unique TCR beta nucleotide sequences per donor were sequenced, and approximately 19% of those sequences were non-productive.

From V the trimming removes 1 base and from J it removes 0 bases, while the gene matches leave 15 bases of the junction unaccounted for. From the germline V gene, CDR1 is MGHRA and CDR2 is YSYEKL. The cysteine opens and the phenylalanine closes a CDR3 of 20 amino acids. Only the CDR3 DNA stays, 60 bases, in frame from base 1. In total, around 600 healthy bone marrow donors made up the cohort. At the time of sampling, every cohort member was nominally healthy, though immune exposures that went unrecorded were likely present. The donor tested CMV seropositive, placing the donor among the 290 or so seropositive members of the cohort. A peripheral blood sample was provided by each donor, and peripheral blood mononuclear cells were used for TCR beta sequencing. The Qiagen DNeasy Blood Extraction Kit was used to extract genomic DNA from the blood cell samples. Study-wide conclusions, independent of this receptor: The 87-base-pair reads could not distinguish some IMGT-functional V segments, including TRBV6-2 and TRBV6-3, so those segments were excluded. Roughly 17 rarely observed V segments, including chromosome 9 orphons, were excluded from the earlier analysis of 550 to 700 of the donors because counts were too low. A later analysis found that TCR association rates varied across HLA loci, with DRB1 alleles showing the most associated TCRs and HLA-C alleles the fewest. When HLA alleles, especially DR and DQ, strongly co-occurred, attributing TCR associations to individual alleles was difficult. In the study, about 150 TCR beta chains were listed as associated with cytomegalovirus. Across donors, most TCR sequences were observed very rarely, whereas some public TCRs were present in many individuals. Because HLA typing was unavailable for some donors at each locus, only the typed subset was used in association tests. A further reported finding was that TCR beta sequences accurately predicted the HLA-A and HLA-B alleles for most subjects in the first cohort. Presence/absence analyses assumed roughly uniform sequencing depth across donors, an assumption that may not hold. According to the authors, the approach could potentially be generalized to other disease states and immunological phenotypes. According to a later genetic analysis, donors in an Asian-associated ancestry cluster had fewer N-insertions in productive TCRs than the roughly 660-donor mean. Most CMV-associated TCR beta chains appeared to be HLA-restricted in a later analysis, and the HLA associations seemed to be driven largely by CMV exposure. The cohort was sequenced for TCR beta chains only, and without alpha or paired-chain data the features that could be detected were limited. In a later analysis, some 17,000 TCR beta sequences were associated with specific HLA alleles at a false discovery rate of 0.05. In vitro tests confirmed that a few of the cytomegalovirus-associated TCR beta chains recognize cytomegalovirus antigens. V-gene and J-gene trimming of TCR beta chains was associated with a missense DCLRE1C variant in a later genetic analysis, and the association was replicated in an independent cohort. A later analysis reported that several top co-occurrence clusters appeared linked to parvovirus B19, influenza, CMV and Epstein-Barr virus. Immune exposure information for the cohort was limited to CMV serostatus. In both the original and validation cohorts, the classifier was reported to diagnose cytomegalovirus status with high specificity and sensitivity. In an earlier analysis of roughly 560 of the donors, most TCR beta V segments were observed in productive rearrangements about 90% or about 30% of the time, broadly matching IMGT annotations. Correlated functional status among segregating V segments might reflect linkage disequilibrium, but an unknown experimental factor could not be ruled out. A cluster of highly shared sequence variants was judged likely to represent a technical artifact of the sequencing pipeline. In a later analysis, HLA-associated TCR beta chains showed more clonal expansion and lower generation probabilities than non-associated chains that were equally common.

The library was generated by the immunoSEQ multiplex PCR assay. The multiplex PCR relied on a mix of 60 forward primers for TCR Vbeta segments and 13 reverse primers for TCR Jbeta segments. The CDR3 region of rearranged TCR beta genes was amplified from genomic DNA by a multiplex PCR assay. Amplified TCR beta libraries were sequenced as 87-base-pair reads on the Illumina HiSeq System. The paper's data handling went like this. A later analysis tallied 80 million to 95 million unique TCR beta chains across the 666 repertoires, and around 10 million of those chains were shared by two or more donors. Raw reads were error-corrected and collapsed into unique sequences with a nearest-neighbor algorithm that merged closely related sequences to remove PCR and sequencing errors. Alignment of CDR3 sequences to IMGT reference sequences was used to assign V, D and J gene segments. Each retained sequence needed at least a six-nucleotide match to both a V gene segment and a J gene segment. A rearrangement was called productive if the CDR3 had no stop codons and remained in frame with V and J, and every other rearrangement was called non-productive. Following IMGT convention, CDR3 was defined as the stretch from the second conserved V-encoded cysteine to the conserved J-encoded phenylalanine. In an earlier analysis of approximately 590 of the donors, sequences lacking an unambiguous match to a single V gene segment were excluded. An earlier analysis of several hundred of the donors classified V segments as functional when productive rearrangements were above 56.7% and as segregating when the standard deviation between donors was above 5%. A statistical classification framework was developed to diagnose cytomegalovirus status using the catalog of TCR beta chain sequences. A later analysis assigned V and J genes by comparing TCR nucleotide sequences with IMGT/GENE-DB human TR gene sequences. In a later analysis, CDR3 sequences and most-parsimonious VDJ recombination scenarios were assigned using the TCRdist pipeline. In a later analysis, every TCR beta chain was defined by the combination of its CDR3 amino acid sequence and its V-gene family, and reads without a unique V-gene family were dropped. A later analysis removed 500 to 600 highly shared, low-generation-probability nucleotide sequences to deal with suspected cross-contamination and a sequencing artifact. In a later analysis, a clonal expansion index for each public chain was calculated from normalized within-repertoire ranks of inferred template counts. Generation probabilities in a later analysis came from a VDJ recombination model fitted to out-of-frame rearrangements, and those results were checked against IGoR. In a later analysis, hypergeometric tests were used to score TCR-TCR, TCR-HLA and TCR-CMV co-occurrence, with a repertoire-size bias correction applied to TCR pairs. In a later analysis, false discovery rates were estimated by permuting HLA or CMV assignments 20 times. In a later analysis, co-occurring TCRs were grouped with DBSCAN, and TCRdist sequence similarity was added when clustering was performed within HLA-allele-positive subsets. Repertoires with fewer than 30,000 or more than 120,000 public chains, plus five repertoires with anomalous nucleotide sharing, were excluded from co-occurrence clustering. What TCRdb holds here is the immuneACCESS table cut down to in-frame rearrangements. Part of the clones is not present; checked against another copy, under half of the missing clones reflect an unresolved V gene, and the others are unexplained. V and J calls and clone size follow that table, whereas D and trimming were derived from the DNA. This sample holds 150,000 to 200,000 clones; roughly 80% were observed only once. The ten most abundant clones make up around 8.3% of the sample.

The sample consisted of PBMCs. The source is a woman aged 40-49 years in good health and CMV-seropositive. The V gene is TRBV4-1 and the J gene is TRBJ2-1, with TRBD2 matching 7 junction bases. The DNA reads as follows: TGCGCCAGCAGCCAAGGAGTTAGCGGCGGGAGCCCCAACTCCTACAATGAGCAGTTCTTC. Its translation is CASSQGVSGGSPNSYNEQFF.